Each of the 17 T cell receptor beta chains below was sequenced from the same sample in a study of tissue T cells after allogeneic stem cell transplantation. TCRdb keeps only in-frame clones here, not all; method: immunoSEQ multiplex PCR. The sample gives some 48,000 clones, about three quarters of which show up once; roughly 0.5% is in the top ten. The sequenced material came from sorted cells pooled from one or two spleens. These receptors came from a pool of C57BL/6 mice in good health.

Notes on this clone: Here the gene names and germline are mouse. Read sequence stops 1 residue before the CDR3 end, and the germline J gene provides the missing end. The chain has TRBV2 and TRBJ2-7; 9 nucleotides line up with TRBD2. J lost 4 bases, V lost 0 bases, and 4 bases had no gene match. The CDR3 is 15 amino acids. The germline V gene has CDR1 LGHNA and CDR2 YSYQKL. The sequenced CDR3 bases are TGTGCCAGCAGCCAAGAAGGGACTGGGAGATATGAACAGTAC. Amino acids: CASSQEGTGRYEQY. The CDR3 reads in full as CASSQEGTGRYEQYF.

Comments on this clone: The listed genes are named as in mouse. Read data end 1 residue before the CDR3 end; the end is taken from the germline J gene. V gene TRBV29 combines with J gene TRBJ2-3, with 7 bases lining up with TRBD1. The junction had 5 bases not matched to a gene; V was cut back by 5 bases and J by 0 bases. Germline assignment: CDR1 MSHET and CDR2 SYDVDS. This CDR3 contains 15 residues. The CDR3 here is CASSPGQASAETLYF. The CDR3 bases that were read are TGTGCTAGCAGTCCCGGACAGGCTAGTGCAGAAACGCTGTAT.

On this clone: The listed genes are named as in mouse. The read ends 1 residue early relative to the CDR3; the germline J gene fills the gap. The rearrangement links TRBV24 to TRBJ1-1; 7 nucleotides match TRBD1. V shed 3 bases and J 8 bases; nucleotides not matched to a gene: 0. Germline V gives CDR1 KGHTA, CDR2 FRNEEI. This CDR3 region has 11 residues. The CDR3 here is CASSLRGEVFF. CDR3 DNA, as far as it was read: TGTGCCAGCAGTCTCAGGGGGGAAGTCTTC.

As concerns this clone: All gene names here are mouse names. The read terminates 1 residue ahead of where the CDR3 ends, so the germline J gene completes it. The chain links TRBV13-1 to TRBJ1-5; 7 bases fit TRBD1. Germline CDR1 is NSHNY and CDR2 is SYGAGN. The CDR3 totals 16 residues. V gave up 2 bases and J gave up 0 bases; unmatched junction bases: 5. The sequenced CDR3 bases are TGTGCCAGCAGTGAACACAGGGGTAATAACAACCAGGCTCCGCTT. Encoded protein: CASSEHRGNNNQAPL. The whole CDR3 is CASSEHRGNNNQAPLF.

Concerning this clone itself: Gene names denote mouse genes. The CDR3 end is not reached by the read, which stops 1 residue before it; the germline J gene fills it in. This chain links TRBV4 with TRBJ1-3; the D gene is possibly TRBD1 (6 bases). Deletions cut 4 bases from V and 0 bases from J, with 7 bases between. In germline, CDR1 is LGHDT, CDR2 YNNKQL (reference sequence). The CDR3 contains 14 residues. CDR3 sequence reads: CASSSRGSGNTLYF. CDR3 DNA, as far as it was read: TGTGCCAGCAGCTCCAGGGGTTCTGGAAATACGCTCTAT.

Turning to this clone: The gene names here belong to mouse. The sequence runs out 1 residue before the end of the CDR3; the remainder is reconstructed from the germline J gene. This chain joins TRBV19 and TRBJ1-6; D is uncertain. TRBJ1-6 belongs to the ORF category, with a function that is uncertain. CDR1 is FNHDT and CDR2 is SITEND in the germline V gene (reference sequence). The CDR3 runs to 12 residues. V was cut by 5 bases and J by 6 bases, with 6 bases left in between. CDR3 in amino acids: CASSHSNSPLYF. The part of the CDR3 DNA that was read is TGTGCCAGCAGCCACAGTAATTCGCCCCTCTAC.

As to this clone: Gene names are mouse gene names. Read data end 1 residue before the CDR3 end; the end is taken from the germline J gene. The J gene is TRBJ1-4, the V gene TRBV31; 9 nucleotides match TRBD1. Looked up from germline, CDR1 is GKSSPN and CDR2 is SITVG. V shed 7 bases, J shed 4 bases, and the junction held 4 bases outside the gene matches. The CDR3 sequence is 13 residues long. CDR3 DNA (partial): TGTGCCTCACCGGGACAGGGCAACGAAAGATTATTT. It codes for CASPGQGNERLF. Given in full, the CDR3 is CASPGQGNERLFF. Full variable domain (missing parts from reference TRBV31 and TRBJ1-4): AQTIHQWPVAEIKAVGSPLSLGCTIKGKSSPNLYWYWQATGGTLQQLFYSITVGQVESVVQLNLSASRPKDDQFILSTEKLLLSHSGFYLCASPGQGNERLFFGHGTKLSVL.

This clone came up a few times. Gene names are mouse gene names. The observed sequence ends 1 residue before the CDR3 terminus, with the missing tail filled in from the germline J gene. This chain joins TRBV13-2 and TRBJ1-3; D may be TRBD1 (5 bases). The V end lost 2 bases, the J end lost 0 bases, and 9 bases lay between the germline ends. Germline V lookup: CDR1 NNHNN, CDR2 SYGAGS (reference sequence). This CDR3 has 15 amino acids. The covered CDR3 bases are TGTGCCAGCGGTGAGAAACAGGATTCTGGAAATACGCTCTAT. This sequence encodes CASGEKQDSGNTLY. The CDR3 in its entirety is CASGEKQDSGNTLYF.

About this clone itself: Any gene name here is a mouse gene name. Coverage ceases 1 residue before the CDR3 finishes, and the germline J gene fills in the end. The rearrangement uses TRBV1 and TRBJ2-7; D remains unclear. The germline V gene has CDR1 NSQYPW and CDR2 LRSPGD (reference sequence). The CDR3 covers 12 residues. V was cut by 5 bases and J by 5 bases, with 10 bases left in between. Here the CDR3 reads CTCSPGPDEQYF. CDR3 bases read: TGCACCTGCAGTCCGGGTCCCGATGAACAGTAC.

As concerns this clone: Mouse names are used for the genes. The read comes to an end 1 residue before the CDR3 does, leaving the germline J gene to fill in the end. The gene calls are TRBV13-3 and TRBJ2-1; D is unclear. The V end lost 3 bases, the J end lost 1 base, and 8 bases lay between the germline ends. This CDR3 contains 14 residues. Germline V lookup: CDR1 NNHDY, CDR2 SYVADS. The CDR3 DNA, read in part, is TGTGCCAGCAGTGGCGACATAAACTATGCTGAGCAGTTC. This translates into CASSGDINYAEQF. The entire CDR3 protein is CASSGDINYAEQFF.

Concerning this clone itself: Mouse gene names apply. The read terminates 1 residue ahead of where the CDR3 ends, so the germline J gene completes it. This chain links TRBV15 with TRBJ2-4; D gene ambiguous. Germline CDR1 SGHND, CDR2 FRSKSL. The CDR3 totals 15 residues. The V and J ends lost 5 bases and 0 bases respectively, with 12 bases between them. CDR3 bases read: TGTGCCAGCAGTCCTCACCCCCCTAGTCAAAACACCTTGTAC. Encoded protein: CASSPHPPSQNTLY. From start to end, the CDR3 is CASSPHPPSQNTLYF. Full variable domain (outside the CDR3, taken from reference TRBV15 and TRBJ2-4): DAGVTQTPRHEVAEKGQTIILKCEPVSGHNDLFWYRQTKIQGLELLSYFRSKSLMEDGGAFKDRFKAEMLNSSFSTLKIQPTEPKDSAVYLCASSPHPPSQNTLYFGAGTRLSVL.

On this clone itself: The gene symbols are mouse symbols. CDR3 sequence reads: CASSIGQGEYAEQFF. The sequenced part of the CDR3 DNA is TGTGCTAGCAGTATCGGACAGGGGGAGTATGCTGAGCAGTTC. The genes are TRBV29 and TRBJ2-1, with 10 bases matching TRBD1. The read comes to an end 1 residue before the CDR3 does, leaving the germline J gene to fill in the end. The CDR3 runs 15 residues. With 5 bases clipped from V and 4 bases from J, the junction kept 5 bases outside the gene matches. From germline, CDR1 is MSHET and CDR2 SYDVDS.

About this clone: Any gene name here is a mouse gene name. The read gets to within 1 residue of the CDR3 end, and the germline J gene fills in the rest. The chain combines TRBV13-3 with TRBJ1-3, with D possibly TRBD1 on 6 matching bases. The CDR3 covers 15 residues. Germline values: CDR1 NNHDY, CDR2 SYVADS. Trimming cost V 3 bases and J 0 bases, with 10 bases left between them. CDR3 bases read: TGTGCCAGCAGTGGGGACAAAAATTCTGGAAATACGCTCTAT. Translated: CASSGDKNSGNTLY. The entire CDR3 protein reads CASSGDKNSGNTLYF.

A remark on this clone: Genes and germline are mouse. The read ends 1 residue shy of where the CDR3 ends; the end is completed using the germline J gene. V usage is TRBV29 and J usage is TRBJ1-2, with 7 bases identical to TRBD1. This CDR3 has 14 residues. The germline V gene has CDR1 MSHET and CDR2 SYDVDS. The ends lost 2 bases at V and 3 bases at J; junction bases unmatched: 3. The CDR3 loop reads CASSLQGVDSDYTF. The sequenced part of the CDR3 DNA is TGTGCTAGCAGTTTACAGGGGGTGGACTCCGACTACACC.

Note on this clone: Here the gene names and germline are mouse. Coverage ceases 1 residue before the CDR3 finishes, and the germline J gene fills in the end. The V and J genes are TRBV13-3 and TRBJ2-3; 10 nucleotides line up with TRBD1. The CDR3 runs 14 residues. After removal of 6 bases from V and 0 bases from J, the junction contained 1 base not matched to a gene. CDR1 NNHDY and CDR2 SYVADS come from the germline V gene. Incomplete CDR3 DNA: TGTGCCAGCAAGGACAGGGGGAGTGCAGAAACGCTGTAT. It translates to CASKDRGSAETLY. The complete CDR3 sequence is CASKDRGSAETLYF.

This clone was seen a handful of times. Genes here carry mouse names. Sequencing ends 1 residue short of the CDR3 end; the germline J gene provides the rest. The chain couples TRBV16 to TRBJ2-7, with D unclear. V was pared by 4 bases and J by 3 bases, with 4 bases between. The CDR3 sequence is 11 residues long. CDR1 and CDR2 from the germline V gene are SGHSA and FRNQAP. The CDR3 DNA, read in part, is TGTGCAAGCAGCTCGGACTATGAACAGTAC. As protein: CASSSDYEQY. The whole CDR3 is CASSSDYEQYF.

Concerning this clone itself: Germline and genes: mouse. The missing CDR3 end, 1 residue past where the read stops, is filled in from the germline J gene. The V gene is TRBV13-3, the J gene TRBJ1-4; D may be TRBD1 (6 bases). V lost 1 base, J lost 0 bases, and 10 bases lay in between. Germline V gene sequence: CDR1 NNHDY, CDR2 SYVADS. This CDR3 region has 16 residues. CDR3 sequence reads: CASSDKGHLSNERLFF. The sequenced CDR3 bases are TGTGCCAGCAGTGATAAGGGACATCTTTCCAACGAAAGATTATTT.